Below, 16 T cell receptor beta chains from the same sample are listed, as sequenced in a study of OX40 agonist ivuxolimab in advanced cancers. Profiling relied on immunoSEQ multiplex PCR, and the TCRdb table lists in-frame clones only, not all of them. This sample has some 38,000 clones, with 75% to 90% found just once. This specimen was CD4+ or CD8+ T cells sorted from blood, taken in a trial of the OX40 agonist ivuxolimab. These receptors were collected from an adult with an advanced solid tumor such as melanoma, head and neck, liver or kidney cancer.

The rearrangement joins TRBV18 to TRBJ2-7; 7 nucleotides agree with TRBD1. The CDR3 totals 14 residues. The ends lost 3 bases at V and 2 bases at J; junction bases unmatched: 4. Germline V gene sequence: CDR1 KGHSH, CDR2 LQKENI. CDR3 DNA sequence: TGTGCCAGCTCACCCGGACAGGTTACCTACGAGCAGTACTTC. It specifies CASSPGQVTYEQYF.

This sequence joins TRBV11-2 and TRBJ2-7; 9 positions agree with TRBD2. With V trimmed by 3 bases and J by 5 bases, 5 bases remained unmatched. This CDR3 comprises 14 residues. The germline gives CDR1 SGHAT, CDR2 FQNNGV. The CDR3 region has the DNA TGTGCCAGCAGCTTTTCTAGCGGGGTTAACGAGCAGTACTTC. It codes for CASSFSSGVNEQYF. The variable domain in full, completed from reference TRBV11-2 and TRBJ2-7, reads EAGVAQSPRYKIIEKRQSVAFWCNPISGHATLYWYQQILGQGPKLLIQFQNNGVVDDSQLPKDRFSAERLKGVDSTLKIQPAKLEDSAVYLCASSFSSGVNEQYFGPGTRLTVT.

About this clone: Other nucleotide sequences in the sample specify the same CDR3. The chain uses TRBV18 and TRBJ1-1, with D possibly being TRBD1 (5 bases). V was pared by 4 bases and J by 1 base, with 7 bases between. Per the germline V gene, CDR1 is KGHSH and CDR2 is LQKENI. There are 13 residues in the CDR3. CDR3 amino acids: CASSRDSNTEAFF. CDR3 DNA sequence: TGTGCCAGCTCACGGGACTCGAACACTGAAGCTTTCTTT.

The rearrangement uses TRBV19 and TRBJ1-1; possibly TRBD1 for D (5 bases). The CDR3 is made up of 15 amino acids. The V end was cut by 3 bases, the J end by 1 base, with 12 bases between. In germline, CDR1 is LNHDA, CDR2 SQIVND (reference sequence). CDR3: CASSINWGQNTEAFF. For the CDR3, the DNA is TGTGCCAGTAGTATTAACTGGGGCCAGAACACTGAAGCTTTCTTT.

V gene TRBV2 combines with J gene TRBJ1-5; 7 bases fit TRBD1. Germline V gives CDR1 SNHLY, CDR2 FYNNEI. This CDR3 is 13 amino acids long. The J segment lost 7 bases and the V segment lost 7 bases, leaving 7 bases of the junction unmatched. CDR3 nucleotide sequence: TGTGCCAGCACGGACAGGACGCGACAGCCCCAGCATTTT. Protein product: CASTDRTRQPQHF. Full variable domain (missing parts from reference TRBV2 and TRBJ1-5): EPEVTQTPSHQVTQMGQEVILRCVPISNHLYFYWYRQILGQKVEFLVSFYNNEISEKSEIFDDQFSVERPDGSNFTLKIRSTKLEDSAMYFCASTDRTRQPQHFGDGTRLSIL.

This clone was observed once. The CDR3 loop is CASSSRLVVRGEQYF. For the CDR3, the DNA is TGTGCCAGCAGCTCACGGTTGGTCGTGCGGGGCGAGCAGTACTTC. This sequence joins TRBV5-4 and TRBJ2-7; TRBD2 is a possible D gene (6 bases). Germline V CDR1 and CDR2: SGHNT, YYREEE (reference sequence). The CDR3 is 15 amino acids. Trimming removed 3 bases at V and 6 bases at J, with 19 bases between.

This chain joins TRBV2 and TRBJ1-5; no reliable D call. The CDR3 runs to 14 residues. V lost 4 bases and J lost 4, with 11 bases in between. The germline gives CDR1 SNHLY, CDR2 FYNNEI. The CDR3 protein is CASSVQDRNQPQHF. Here the CDR3 DNA reads TGTGCCAGCAGTGTCCAGGACCGAAATCAGCCCCAGCATTTT. Supplemented by reference TRBV2 and TRBJ1-5, the full variable domain reads EPEVTQTPSHQVTQMGQEVILRCVPISNHLYFYWYRQILGQKVEFLVSFYNNEISEKSEIFDDQFSVERPDGSNFTLKIRSTKLEDSAMYFCASSVQDRNQPQHFGDGTRLSIL.

The chain links TRBV5-1 to TRBJ2-1, with a weak D call TRBD2 (6 bases). There are 17 residues in the CDR3. The V and J ends lost 4 bases and 5 bases respectively, with 22 bases between them. The V gene's germline CDR1 is SGHRS and CDR2 YFSETQ. CDR3 in amino acids: CASSLGGWGSDNNEQFF. DNA for the CDR3: TGCGCCAGCAGCCTGGGGGGATGGGGCAGCGACAACAATGAGCAGTTCTTC.

This sequence joins TRBV18 and TRBJ1-2, with D possibly TRBD1 on 6 matching bases. The CDR3 loop spans 13 amino acids. In germline, CDR1 is KGHSH, CDR2 LQKENI. Trimming took 6 bases from V and 2 from J, leaving 10 bases between them. CDR3 in amino acids: CASSPTGNYGYTF. In nucleotides, the CDR3 is TGTGCCAGCTCCCCAACAGGGAACTATGGCTACACCTTC.

This chain uses TRBV2 with TRBJ1-1; unclear D gene. Trimming pared 3 bases from V and 3 bases from J, leaving 8 bases between. There are 13 residues in the CDR3. From germline, CDR1 is SNHLY and CDR2 FYNNEI. The CDR3 DNA reads as TGTGCCAGCAGTGAGTTGGAGGACACTGAAGCTTTCTTT. Translated, it gives CASSELEDTEAFF.

The chain recombines TRBV7-2 with TRBJ2-3; no reliable D call. V shed 4 bases and J shed 4 bases, with 9 bases lying between them. The CDR3 sequence is 13 residues long. Germline assignment: CDR1 SGHTA and CDR2 FQGNSA. The CDR3 DNA follows: TGTGCCAGCAGCTCATTTAGCTCAGATACGCAGTATTTT. This translates into CASSSFSSDTQYF. Supplemented by reference TRBV7-2 and TRBJ2-3, the full variable domain reads GAGVSQSPSNKVTEKGKDVELRCDPISGHTALYWYRQSLGQGLEFLIYFQGNSAPDKSGLPSDRFSAERTGGSVSTLTIQRTQQEDSAVYLCASSSFSSDTQYFGPGTRLTVL.

CDR3 DNA sequence: TGTGCCAGCTCACGCGGGACAGCCTCCTCCACAGATACGCAGTATTTT. Amino acids: CASSRGTASSTDTQYF. V is TRBV18 and J is TRBJ2-3; D is possibly TRBD1 (7 bases). Trimming took off 4 bases at V and 2 bases at J, with 16 bases between the two ends. There are 16 residues in the CDR3. CDR1 KGHSH and CDR2 LQKENI come from the germline V gene.

The genes are TRBV14 and TRBJ1-2; D gene unclear. Between the trimmed V and J ends, which lost 1 base and 4 bases, there was a span of 7 bases. Germline CDR1 and CDR2: SGHDN and FVKESK. The CDR3 totals 13 residues. The CDR3 spells CASSQVSGYGYTF. CDR3 sequence (DNA): TGTGCCAGCAGCCAAGTGTCCGGCTATGGCTACACCTTC.

This sequence joins TRBV6-1 and TRBJ1-2; D gene uncertain. This CDR3 has 13 amino acids. Germline-derived CDR1 and CDR2 are MNHNS and SASEGT. Trimming removed 10 bases from V and 3 bases from J, with 15 bases in between. This CDR3 is CATALREDYGYTF. In nucleotides, the CDR3 is TGTGCCACCGCGCTTCGGGAAGACTATGGCTACACCTTC.

The chain joins TRBV7-9 to TRBJ2-2; 7 nucleotides line up with TRBD2. This CDR3 spans 14 amino acids. Germline-derived CDR1 and CDR2 are SEHNR and FQNEAQ (reference sequence). V dropped 3 bases and J dropped 7; count of bases not matched to a gene: 5. The CDR3 DNA reads TGTGCCAGCAGCTTTACTAGCGAACTCGGGGAGCTGTTTTTT. Translating gives CASSFTSELGELFF.

V is TRBV29-1 and J is TRBJ2-1, with unresolved D. The CDR3 is 12 amino acids. V was pared by 7 bases and J by 4 bases, with 11 bases between. Germline V gene data show CDR1 as SQVTM and CDR2 as ANQGSEA. The CDR3 spells CSGSLGYNEQFF. In DNA form, the CDR3 reads TGCAGCGGGTCCCTGGGGTACAATGAGCAGTTCTTC.